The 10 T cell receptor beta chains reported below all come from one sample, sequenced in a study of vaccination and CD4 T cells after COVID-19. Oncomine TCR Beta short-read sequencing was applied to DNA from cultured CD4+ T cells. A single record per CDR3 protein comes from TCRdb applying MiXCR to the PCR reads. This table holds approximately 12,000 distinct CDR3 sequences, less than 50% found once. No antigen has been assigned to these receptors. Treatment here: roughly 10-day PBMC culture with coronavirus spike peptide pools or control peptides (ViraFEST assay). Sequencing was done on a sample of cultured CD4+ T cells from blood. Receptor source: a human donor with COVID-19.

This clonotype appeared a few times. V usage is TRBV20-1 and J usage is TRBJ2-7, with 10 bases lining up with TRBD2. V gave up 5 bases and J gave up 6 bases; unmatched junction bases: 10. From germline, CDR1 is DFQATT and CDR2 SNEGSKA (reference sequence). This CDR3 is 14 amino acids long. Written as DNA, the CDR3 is TGCAGTGCTGAGTTAGCGGGGGGCTGGGGCGAGCAGTACTTC. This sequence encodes CSAELAGGWGEQYF.

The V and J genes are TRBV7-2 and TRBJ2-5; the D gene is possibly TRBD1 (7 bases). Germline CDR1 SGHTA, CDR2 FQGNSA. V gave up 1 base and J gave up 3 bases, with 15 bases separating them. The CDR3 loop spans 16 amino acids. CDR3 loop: CASSLVKEGAEETQYF. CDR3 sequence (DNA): TGTGCCAGCAGCTTAGTGAAGGAGGGGGCCGAAGAGACCCAGTACTTC.

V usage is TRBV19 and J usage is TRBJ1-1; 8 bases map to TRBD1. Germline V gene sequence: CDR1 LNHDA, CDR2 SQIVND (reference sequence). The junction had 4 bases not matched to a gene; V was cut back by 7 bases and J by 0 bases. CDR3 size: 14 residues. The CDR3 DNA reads TGTGCCAGTACCGAGACAGGGGTGAACACTGAAGCTTTCTTT. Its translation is CASTETGVNTEAFF.

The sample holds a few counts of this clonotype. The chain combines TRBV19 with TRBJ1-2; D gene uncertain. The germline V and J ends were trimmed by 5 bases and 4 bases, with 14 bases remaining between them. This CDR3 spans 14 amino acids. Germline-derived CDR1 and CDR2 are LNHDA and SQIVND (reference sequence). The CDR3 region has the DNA TGTGCCAGTAGTTCCCGGACGTCAGTCTATGGCTACACCTTC. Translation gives CASSSRTSVYGYTF.

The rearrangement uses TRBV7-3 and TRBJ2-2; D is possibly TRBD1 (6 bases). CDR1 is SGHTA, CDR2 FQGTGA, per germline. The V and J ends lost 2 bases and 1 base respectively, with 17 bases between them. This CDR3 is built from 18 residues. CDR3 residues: CASSLQGFEQGNTGELFF. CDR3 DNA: TGTGCCAGCAGCTTACAGGGCTTCGAACAGGGGAACACCGGGGAGCTGTTTTTT.

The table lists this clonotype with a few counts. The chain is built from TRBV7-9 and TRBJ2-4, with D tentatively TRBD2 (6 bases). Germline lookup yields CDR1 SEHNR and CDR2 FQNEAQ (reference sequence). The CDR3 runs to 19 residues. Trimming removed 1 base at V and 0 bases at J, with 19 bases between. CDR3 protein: CASSLDLSWRGVAKNIQYF. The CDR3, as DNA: TGTGCCAGCAGCTTAGATCTTTCCTGGCGGGGCGTAGCCAAAAACATTCAGTACTTC.

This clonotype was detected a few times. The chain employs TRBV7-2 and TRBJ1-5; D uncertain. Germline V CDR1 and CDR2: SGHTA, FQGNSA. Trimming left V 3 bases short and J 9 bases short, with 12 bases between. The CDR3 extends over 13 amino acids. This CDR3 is CASSFGESAPQHF. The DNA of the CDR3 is TGTGCCAGCAGCTTCGGGGAATCAGCGCCCCAGCATTTT. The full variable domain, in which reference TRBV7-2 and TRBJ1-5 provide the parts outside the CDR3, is GAGVSQSPSNKVTEKGKDVELRCDPISGHTALYWYRQSLGQGLEFLIYFQGNSAPDKSGLPSDRFSAERTGGSVSTLTIQRTQQEDSAVYLCASSFGESAPQHFGDGTRLSIL.

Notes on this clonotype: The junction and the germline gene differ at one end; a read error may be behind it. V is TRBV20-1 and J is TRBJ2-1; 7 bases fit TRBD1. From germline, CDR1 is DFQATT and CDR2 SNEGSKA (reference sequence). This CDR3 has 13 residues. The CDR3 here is CSAGGQHYNEQLF. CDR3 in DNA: TGCAGTGCTGGGGGACAGCACTACAATGAGCAGCTCTTC.

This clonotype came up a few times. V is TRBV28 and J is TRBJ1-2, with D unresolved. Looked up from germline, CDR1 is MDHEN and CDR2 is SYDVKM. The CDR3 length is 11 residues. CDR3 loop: CAPREACGYTF. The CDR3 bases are TGTGCTCCCCGGGAGGCCTGTGGCTACACCTTC.

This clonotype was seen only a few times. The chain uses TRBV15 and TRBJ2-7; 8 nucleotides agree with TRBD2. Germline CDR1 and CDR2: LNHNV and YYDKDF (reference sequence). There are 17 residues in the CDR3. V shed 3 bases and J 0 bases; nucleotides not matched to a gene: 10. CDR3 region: CATSRYKEAGASYEQYF. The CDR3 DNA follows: TGTGCCACCAGCAGGTACAAGGAAGCGGGGGCCTCCTACGAGCAGTACTTC.